The present T cell receptor beta chain was sequenced within a study of Graves' ophthalmopathy and Graves' hyperthyroidism. General observations from the study: The model flagged ophthalmopathy progression at 65% to 71% sensitivity and around 72% specificity. Blood also held most thyroid clonotypes expanded above 0.001 frequency.

The authors amplified TCR beta CDR3 regions from RNA transcripts. Second-round multiplex PCR came after first-round RT-PCR with HTBI primers. One entry per CDR3 protein, called by TCRdb with MiXCR from the multiplex PCR reads. The sample carries 52,000 or so distinct CDR3 sequences, about half recorded once. This clonotype was seen many times. What it binds is not known. Moderately to severely active ophthalmopathy under 3 months, CAS at least 3, NOSPECS at least 4. Patients were excluded if they had other autoimmune diseases or uncontrolled infections, and likewise if pregnancy or lactation applied. Germline CDR1 and CDR2: SEHNR and FQNEAQ (reference sequence). This CDR3 is 19 amino acids long. V gave up 6 bases and J gave up 1 base; unmatched junction bases: 11.

The rearrangement uses TRBV7-9 and TRBJ2-1; 14 bases line up with TRBD2. Source material: peripheral blood. The TCR was taken from an adult woman with Graves' ophthalmopathy. The CDR3 here is CASRRPGLAGVRSYNEQFF. CDR3 nucleotide sequence: TGTGCCAGCAGAAGGCCGGGACTAGCGGGAGTTAGGTCCTACAATGAGCAGTTCTTC.